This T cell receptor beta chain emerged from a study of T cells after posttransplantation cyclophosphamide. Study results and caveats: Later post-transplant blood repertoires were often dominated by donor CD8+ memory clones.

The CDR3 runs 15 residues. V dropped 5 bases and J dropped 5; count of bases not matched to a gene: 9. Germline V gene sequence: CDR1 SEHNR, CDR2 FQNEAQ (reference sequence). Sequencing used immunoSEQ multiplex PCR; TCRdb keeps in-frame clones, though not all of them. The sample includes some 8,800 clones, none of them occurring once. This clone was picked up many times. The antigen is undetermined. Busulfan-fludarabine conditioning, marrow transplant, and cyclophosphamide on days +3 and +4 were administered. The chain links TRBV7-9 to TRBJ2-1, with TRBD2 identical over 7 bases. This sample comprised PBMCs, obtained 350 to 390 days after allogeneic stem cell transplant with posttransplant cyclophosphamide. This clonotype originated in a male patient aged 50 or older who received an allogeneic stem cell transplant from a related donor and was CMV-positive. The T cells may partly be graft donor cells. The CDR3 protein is CASSRGDDRNNEQFF. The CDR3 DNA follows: TGTGCCAGCAGCCGGGGGGACGATAGGAACAATGAGCAGTTCTTC.